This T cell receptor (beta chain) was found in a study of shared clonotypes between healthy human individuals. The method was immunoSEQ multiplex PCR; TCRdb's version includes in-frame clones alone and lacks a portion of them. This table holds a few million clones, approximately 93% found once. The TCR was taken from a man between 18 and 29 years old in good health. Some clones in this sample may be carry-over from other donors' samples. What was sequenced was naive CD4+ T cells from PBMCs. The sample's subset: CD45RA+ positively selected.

The CDR3 nucleotides read TGTGCCAGCAGTGAATCTCTCGGCAGTCTCCGTGGCTACACCTTC. Translating gives CASSESLGSLRGYTF. This sequence joins TRBV6-1 and TRBJ1-2; D gene unclear. Per germline, CDR1 MNHNS and CDR2 SASEGT. V lost 2 bases to trimming and J lost 7 bases, with 17 bases between them. The CDR3 length is 15 residues.